A selection of T cell receptor beta chains follows, all from one sample in a study of shared clonotypes between healthy human individuals. TCRdb's table, derived via immunoSEQ multiplex PCR, lists solely in-frame clones and lacks some. The repertoire has approximately 1.9 million clones, around 93% of them found once; the top ten carry more than 1.5%. Sequencing was carried out using naive CD8+ T cells from PBMCs. Every receptor here comes from a man younger than 35 in good health. Some clones in this sample may be carry-over from other donors' samples. The CDR3 runs from the conserved cysteine through the conserved F or W. A D gene is named only where the DNA matches it firmly.

j_call: TRBJ2-7; v_call: TRBV4-2; d_call: TRBD2; cdr3_aa: CASSHPGTSGNYEQYF
j_call: TRBJ1-4; v_call: TRBV14; d_call: -; cdr3_aa: CASSHRGFDEKLFF
j_call: TRBJ2-1; v_call: TRBV27; d_call: -; cdr3_aa: CASSFSFGETGYNEQFF
j_call: TRBJ2-2; v_call: TRBV28; d_call: -; cdr3_aa: CASSTQTGELFF
j_call: TRBJ2-2; v_call: TRBV21-1; d_call: -; cdr3_aa: CATHNSPAATGELFF
j_call: TRBJ2-2; v_call: TRBV27; d_call: TRBD2; cdr3_aa: CASSFLAGVRTGELFF
j_call: TRBJ2-3; v_call: TRBV10-3; d_call: TRBD2; cdr3_aa: CAIRAQLAGEADTQYF
j_call: TRBJ2-3; v_call: TRBV27; d_call: TRBD1; cdr3_aa: CASATLRDRGRDTQYF
j_call: TRBJ2-7; v_call: TRBV28; d_call: TRBD2; cdr3_aa: CASSSPGGRPYEQYF
j_call: TRBJ2-5; v_call: TRBV7-9; d_call: TRBD1; cdr3_aa: CASTNRGEPQETQYF
j_call: TRBJ2-5; v_call: TRBV27; d_call: -; cdr3_aa: CASKPMVEETQYF